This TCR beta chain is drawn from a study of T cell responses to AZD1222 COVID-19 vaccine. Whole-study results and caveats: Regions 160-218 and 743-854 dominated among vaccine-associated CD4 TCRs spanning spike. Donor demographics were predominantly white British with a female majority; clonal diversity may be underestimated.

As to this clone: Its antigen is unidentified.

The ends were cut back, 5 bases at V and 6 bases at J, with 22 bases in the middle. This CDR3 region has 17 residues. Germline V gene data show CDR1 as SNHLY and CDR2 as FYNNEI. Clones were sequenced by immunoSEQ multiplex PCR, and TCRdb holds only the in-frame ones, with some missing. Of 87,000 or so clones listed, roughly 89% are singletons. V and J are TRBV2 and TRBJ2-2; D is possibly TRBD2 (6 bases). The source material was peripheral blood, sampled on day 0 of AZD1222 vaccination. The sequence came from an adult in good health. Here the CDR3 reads CASSPSKGLPASGELFF. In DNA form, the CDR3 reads TGTGCCAGCAGTCCCAGCAAAGGACTACCCGCATCCGGGGAGCTGTTTTTT. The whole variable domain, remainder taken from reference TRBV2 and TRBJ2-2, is EPEVTQTPSHQVTQMGQEVILRCVPISNHLYFYWYRQILGQKVEFLVSFYNNEISEKSEIFDDQFSVERPDGSNFTLKIRSTKLEDSAMYFCASSPSKGLPASGELFFGEGSRLTVL.